These 21 T cell receptor beta chains share one sample of origin, sequenced in a study of blood T cells in healthy people across ages. A second PCR of roughly 7 to 11 cycles used a sample-barcoded 5' primer and a J-beta primer mix. MiXCR, run by TCRdb on the 5' RACE reads, gives a single entry per CDR3 protein. The sample consists of 750,000 or so distinct CDR3 sequences, around 25% of them appearing once. The same sample was also studied in work on T cells of mothers and their children.

The sequencing input was blood. These receptors all come from a boy aged 5-17 years in good health.

V gene TRBV4-1 combines with J gene TRBJ2-5; weak D call: TRBD2 (5 bases). The better agreement between TRBJ2-7 and the DNA end casts doubt on the J call. The CDR3 is made up of 15 amino acids. Germline V gene data show CDR1 as MGHRA and CDR2 as YSYEKL. This CDR3 is CASGRGNWALDEQYF. In DNA, the CDR3 is TGCGCCAGCGGGAGAGGTAATTGGGCTCTGGACGAGCAGTACTTC.

The chain links TRBV7-3 to TRBJ2-1; 9 positions agree with TRBD2. The CDR3 is made up of 16 amino acids. Per the germline V gene, CDR1 is SGHTA and CDR2 is FQGTGA. V lost 3 bases and J lost 4; bases outside the gene matches: 7. The CDR3 nucleotides read TGTGCCAGCAGCTTCCGAGCGGGAGGATCATACAATGAGCAGTTCTTC. It encodes CASSFRAGGSYNEQFF.

This clonotype has a handful of counts. The chain employs TRBV20-1 and TRBJ2-5, with D uncertain. Deletions cut 0 bases from V and 2 bases from J, with 13 bases between. This CDR3 has 15 residues. Germline-derived CDR1 and CDR2 are DFQATT and SNEGSKA (reference sequence). CDR3 protein: CSARDAARTQETQYF. CDR3 bases: TGCAGTGCTAGAGATGCGGCCCGGACGCAAGAGACCCAGTACTTC.

The rearrangement uses TRBV7-9 and TRBJ2-1, with D maybe TRBD2 (6 bases). CDR3 size: 14 residues. The V and J ends lost 4 bases and 4 bases respectively, with 11 bases between them. CDR1 and CDR2 (germline): SEHNR, FQNEAQ (reference sequence). The CDR3: CASSSGGPYNEQFF. The CDR3 region has the DNA TGTGCCAGCAGCTCCGGAGGGCCATACAATGAGCAGTTCTTC.

This clonotype was seen more than once but under ten times. V and J are TRBV7-9 and TRBJ2-6, with TRBD2 as a possible D gene (5 bases). V dropped 10 bases and J dropped 0 bases, with 7 bases sitting between them. The length of the CDR3 is 13 residues. Germline V CDR1 and CDR2: SEHNR, FQNEAQ (reference sequence). CDR3 protein: CAIAGSGANVLTF. The CDR3 nucleotides read TGTGCCATCGCGGGCTCTGGGGCCAACGTCCTGACTTTC.

This clonotype was recorded a few times. The J gene is TRBJ2-1, the V gene TRBV12-5, with TRBD1 as a possible D gene (5 bases). CDR3 size: 16 residues. Germline-derived CDR1 and CDR2 are LGHNT and FRNRAP. V lost 3 bases and J lost 6, with 18 bases in between. As DNA, the CDR3 is TGTGCTAGTGGTTTCCTTAGACTCAGTGGGGCCAATGAGCAGTTCTTC. Amino acids: CASGFLRLSGANEQFF.

This clonotype was observed a few times. The CDR3 region is CASSDHAGNNSPLHF. CDR3 DNA sequence: TGTGCCAGCAGTGATCATGCAGGAAATAATTCACCCCTCCACTTT. This chain connects TRBV25-1 to TRBJ1-6; no definite D call. V lost 3 bases to trimming and J lost 5 bases, with 11 bases between them. CDR3 size: 15 residues. Germline V gene data show CDR1 as MGHDK and CDR2 as SYGVNS.

CDR3 DNA sequence: TGTGCCAGTAGTATGGGAGACAGTATTTCCCAGTACTTC. Its protein is CASSMGDSISQYF. V and J are TRBV19 and TRBJ2-5; D may match TRBD1 or TRBD2 (5 bases each). The length of the CDR3 is 13 residues. Germline CDR1 is LNHDA and CDR2 is SQIVND (reference sequence). Trimming left V 3 bases short and J 9 bases short, with 14 bases between. The full variable domain, its missing parts supplied by reference TRBV19 and TRBJ2-5, is DGGITQSPKYLFRKEGQNVTLSCEQNLNHDAMYWYRQDPGQGLRLIYYSQIVNDFQKGDIAEGYSVSREKKESFPLTVTSAQKNPTAFYLCASSMGDSISQYFGPGTRLLVL.

The chain carries TRBV12-3 or TRBV12-4 and TRBJ2-5; the match to TRBD1 covers 8 bases. V shed 2 bases and J 9 bases; nucleotides not matched to a gene: 11. This CDR3 has 15 amino acids. The CDR3 region has the DNA TGTGCCAGCAGTTTAACACGACAGGGGAGTCTTCCCCAGTACTTC. Amino acid sequence: CASSLTRQGSLPQYF.

This clonotype was seen only a few times. The chain is built from TRBV29-1 and TRBJ2-5; D not resolved. The J call is in doubt because the DNA end fits TRBJ2-1 better. The CDR3 spans 14 residues. The germline V gene encodes CDR1 SQVTM and CDR2 ANQGSEA. CDR3 coding DNA: TGCAGCGTTAACGTCAAGGCTCTCCTCGATGAGCAGTTCTTC. Translating gives CSVNVKALLDEQFF.

In this sample, this clonotype turned up a few times. V and J are TRBV3-1 and TRBJ1-4; no clear D gene. The ends were cut back, 0 bases at V and 4 bases at J, with 12 bases in the middle. Germline CDR1 LGHDT, CDR2 YNNKEL (reference sequence). The CDR3 has 16 amino acids. The CDR3 spells CASSQEPGPINEKLFF. In DNA, the CDR3 is TGTGCCAGCAGCCAAGAGCCCGGACCGATTAATGAAAAACTGTTTTTT.

CDR3 in amino acids: CASNPGLAGSNEQFF. For the CDR3, the DNA is TGTGCCAGCAATCCGGGACTAGCGGGATCGAATGAGCAGTTCTTC. The genes are TRBV12-3 or TRBV12-4 and TRBJ2-1, with 13 bases that match TRBD2. Trimming cost V 7 bases and J 7 bases; bases outside gene matches: 7. The CDR3 is made up of 15 amino acids.

The chain is built from TRBV7-9 and TRBJ2-1, with D perhaps TRBD1 (7 bases). This CDR3 comprises 14 residues. CDR1 is SEHNR, CDR2 FQNEAQ, per germline (reference sequence). Trimming took off 5 bases at V and 8 bases at J, with 16 bases between the two ends. CDR3 amino acids: CASSAYRGGDEQFF. The CDR3 DNA follows: TGTGCCAGCAGCGCTTACAGGGGAGGCGATGAGCAGTTCTTC.

There are a few counts of this clonotype. The chain combines TRBV7-8 with TRBJ1-2, with D possibly being TRBD1 (5 bases). This CDR3 comprises 13 residues. CDR1 is SGHVS and CDR2 is FQNEAQ in the germline V gene. Deletions cut 4 bases from V and 4 bases from J, with 10 bases between. In nucleotides, the CDR3 is TGTGCCAGCAGCTCGGGGAGGGGCTATGGCTACACCTTC. It is translated as CASSSGRGYGYTF. Full variable domain (remainder filled in from reference TRBV7-8 and TRBJ1-2): GAGVSQSPRYKVAKRGQDVALRCDPISGHVSLFWYQQALGQGPEFLTYFQNEAQLDKSGLPSDRFFAERPEGSVSTLKIQRTQQEDSAVYLCASSSGRGYGYTFGSGTRLTVV.

The chain uses TRBV24-1 and TRBJ2-7; perhaps TRBD1 as D (6 bases). The length of the CDR3 is 15 residues. V shed 4 bases and J shed 2 bases, with 14 bases lying between them. Germline-derived CDR1 and CDR2 are KGHDR and SFDVKD. CDR3 nucleotide sequence: TGTGCCACCAGTGAGCACAGGGATGGCGCCTACGAGCAGTACTTC. It translates to CATSEHRDGAYEQYF.

The chain is built from TRBV3-1 and TRBJ2-7; D gene unclear. Per germline, CDR1 LGHDT and CDR2 YNNKEL (reference sequence). Trimming took 2 bases from V and 7 from J, leaving 6 bases between them. This CDR3 is built from 11 residues. The CDR3 DNA reads TGTGCCAGCAGCCAAACGTTGGAGCAGTACTTC. Its translation: CASSQTLEQYF.

This chain connects TRBV5-1 to TRBJ1-5; the D gene is possibly TRBD1 (6 bases). The length of the CDR3 is 18 residues. Trimming shortened V by 0 bases and J by 1 base, and 17 bases separated the two germline ends. In germline, CDR1 is SGHRS, CDR2 YFSETQ. CDR3 amino acids: CASSLGGDTGRSNQPQHF. The CDR3 nucleotides read TGCGCCAGCAGCTTGGGAGGGGACACGGGCCGCAGCAATCAGCCCCAGCATTTT. Full variable domain (rest looked up from reference TRBV5-1 and TRBJ1-5): KAGVTQTPRYLIKTRGQQVTLSCSPISGHRSVSWYQQTPGQGLQFLFEYFSETQRNKGNFPGRFSGRQFSNSRSEMNVSTLELGDSALYLCASSLGGDTGRSNQPQHFGDGTRLSIL.

This rearrangement joins TRBV27 to TRBJ2-1, with 12 bases fitting TRBD2. V was pared by 7 bases and J by 8 bases, with 9 bases of the junction left unmatched. Germline CDR1 is MNHEY and CDR2 is SMNVEV (reference sequence). CDR3 length equals 15 residues. DNA of the CDR3: TGTGCCAGCACCTTACTAGCGGGGGGATACGATGAGCAGTTCTTC. It codes for CASTLLAGGYDEQFF.

The chain is built from TRBV27 and TRBJ2-1; 14 bases match TRBD2. The CDR3 totals 21 residues. CDR1 is MNHEY, CDR2 SMNVEV, per germline (reference sequence). The J segment lost 3 bases and the V segment lost 5 bases, leaving 18 bases of the junction unmatched. The CDR3 region has the DNA TGTGCCAGCAGTCTAAACCCGGGACTAGCGGGAGAGTTAAGGTTCTACAATGAGCAGTTCTTC. Its protein product is CASSLNPGLAGELRFYNEQFF.

V gene TRBV29-1 combines with J gene TRBJ2-7; D is ambiguous. The CDR3 has 13 residues. Trimming took off 4 bases at V and 1 base at J, with 11 bases between the two ends. Germline V lookup: CDR1 SQVTM, CDR2 ANQGSEA. The CDR3 region is CSVGLALSYEQYF. The CDR3 bases are TGCAGCGTTGGATTAGCCTTATCCTACGAGCAGTACTTC.

This clonotype was seen at least ten times. The gene calls are TRBV20-1 and TRBJ2-5; possible D gene TRBD1, 6 bases. Germline V gene data show CDR1 as DFQATT and CDR2 as SNEGSKA (reference sequence). The CDR3 runs to 14 residues. V lost 6 bases and J 4 bases, leaving 18 bases between the germline ends. CDR3 sequence (DNA): TGCAGTGCCGGGACACGACAAAATACAGAGACCCAGTACTTC. Protein product: CSAGTRQNTETQYF.